These 8 T cell receptor beta chains came from one sample sequenced in a study of blood T cell repertoires in COVID-19. Repertoires were generated with immunoSEQ multiplex PCR, while TCRdb's copy carries only in-frame clones and drops some. The sample lists around 60,000 clones, approximately 81% occurring once. Sequenced material: peripheral blood. The receptors come from a man aged 60 to 69 with COVID-19, enrolled during active disease.

The J gene is TRBJ1-6, the V gene TRBV3-1 (or the pseudogene TRBV3-2); no firm D call. The V end was cut by 4 bases, the J end by 10 bases, with 8 bases between. CDR1 and CDR2 (germline): LGHDT, YNNKEL (reference sequence). This CDR3 is built from 12 residues. Here the CDR3 reads CASSLGGSPLHF. DNA of the CDR3: TGTGCCAGCAGCCTCGGAGGGTCACCCCTCCACTTT.

This chain joins TRBV11-2 and TRBJ2-1; TRBD1 agrees at 8 bases. Germline V CDR1 and CDR2: SGHAT, FQNNGV. The CDR3 loop spans 15 amino acids. Trimming removed 6 bases from V and 4 bases from J; junction bases left unmatched: 8. The CDR3, as DNA: TGTGCCAGCAGTACAGGGGACAGGCAATACAATGAGCAGTTCTTC. Protein product: CASSTGDRQYNEQFF.

J is TRBJ2-7 and V is TRBV7-9; TRBD2 is a possible D gene (5 bases). The germline CDR1 and CDR2 sequences are SEHNR and FQNEAQ (reference sequence). V gave up 3 bases and J gave up 5 bases, with 14 bases separating them. CDR3 length equals 14 residues. DNA of the CDR3: TGTGCCAGCAGCTTCGGGGTCTCCTCTCACGAGCAGTACTTC. The encoded protein is CASSFGVSSHEQYF.

The chain has TRBV2 and TRBJ2-1, with D tentatively TRBD2 (5 bases). Germline CDR1 and CDR2: SNHLY and FYNNEI. The CDR3 is 16 residues long. Trimming cost V 5 bases and J 0 bases, with 14 bases left between them. The CDR3 reads CASSPIGGSSYNEQFF. CDR3 coding DNA: TGTGCCAGCAGTCCTATCGGTGGGAGCTCCTACAATGAGCAGTTCTTC.

V is TRBV4-1 and J is TRBJ2-1; 7 bases fit TRBD2. J was trimmed by 4 bases and V by 4 bases; bases with no gene match: 7. The germline V gene has CDR1 MGHRA and CDR2 YSYEKL. The CDR3 spans 15 residues. CDR3 in DNA: TGCGCCAGCAGCCTCGGGACTACCAAATACAATGAGCAGTTCTTC. Amino acid sequence: CASSLGTTKYNEQFF.

The table lists this clone with a few counts. The V call is TRBV2, the J call TRBJ2-7; D unresolved. V was cut by 2 bases and J by 3 bases, with 2 bases left in between. CDR3 length: 11 amino acids. Germline-derived CDR1 and CDR2 are SNHLY and FYNNEI. For the CDR3, the DNA is TGTGCCAGCAGTGAACTCTACGAGCAGTACTTC. It codes for CASSELYEQYF.

The CDR3 coding sequence is TGTGCCAGCTCACAGCAAATGTCTAATCAGGGGGTGGACACTGAAGCTTTCTTT. It codes for CASSQQMSNQGVDTEAFF. The chain is built from TRBV18 and TRBJ1-1; TRBD1 matches 7 bases. This CDR3 has 18 amino acids. V trimming: 4 bases; J trimming: 3 bases; junction bases outside the gene matches: 17. Germline loops: CDR1 KGHSH, CDR2 LQKENI.

The chain uses TRBV19 and TRBJ2-3; 9 positions agree with TRBD2. Germline loops: CDR1 LNHDA, CDR2 SQIVND (reference sequence). The CDR3 contains 15 residues. The J segment lost 4 bases and the V segment lost 4 bases, leaving 6 bases of the junction unmatched. As DNA, the CDR3 is TGTGCCAGTAGTAAAAGACTAGCGGCCCCAGATACGCAGTATTTT. This codes for CASSKRLAAPDTQYF.